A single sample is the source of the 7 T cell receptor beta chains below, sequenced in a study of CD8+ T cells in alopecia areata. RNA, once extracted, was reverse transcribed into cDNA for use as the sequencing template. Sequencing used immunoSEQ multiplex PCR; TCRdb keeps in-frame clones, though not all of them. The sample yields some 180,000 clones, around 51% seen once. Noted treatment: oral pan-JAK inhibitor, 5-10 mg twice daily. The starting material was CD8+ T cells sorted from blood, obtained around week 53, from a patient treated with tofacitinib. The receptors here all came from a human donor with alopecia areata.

CDR3 loop: CASSLVYEQFF. In DNA, the CDR3 is TGTGCCAGCAGCTTAGTTTATGAGCAGTTCTTC. J is TRBJ2-1 and V is TRBV11-2; D is undetermined. V lost 1 base, J lost 8 bases, and 3 bases lay in between. This CDR3 region has 11 residues. Germline CDR1 is SGHAT and CDR2 is FQNNGV.

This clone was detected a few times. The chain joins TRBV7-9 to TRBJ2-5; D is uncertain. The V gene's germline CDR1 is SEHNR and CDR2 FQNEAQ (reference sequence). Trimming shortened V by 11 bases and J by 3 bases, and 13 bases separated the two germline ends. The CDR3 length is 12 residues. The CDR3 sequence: CASVADEETQYF. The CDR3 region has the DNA TGTGCCTCCGTAGCAGACGAAGAGACCCAGTACTTC.

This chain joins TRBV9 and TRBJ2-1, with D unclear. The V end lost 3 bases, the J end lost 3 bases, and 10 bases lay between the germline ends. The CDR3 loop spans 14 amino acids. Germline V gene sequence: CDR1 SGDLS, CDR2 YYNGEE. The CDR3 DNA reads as TGTGCCAGCAGCGGGGCGGACGGCTACAATGAGCAGTTCTTC. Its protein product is CASSGADGYNEQFF.

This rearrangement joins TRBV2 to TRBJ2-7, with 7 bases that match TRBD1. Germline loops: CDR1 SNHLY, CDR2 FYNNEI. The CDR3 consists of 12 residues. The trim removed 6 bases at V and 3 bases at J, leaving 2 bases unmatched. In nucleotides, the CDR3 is TGTGCCAGCAGGGACAGGAGCTACGAGCAGTACTTC. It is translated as CASRDRSYEQYF.

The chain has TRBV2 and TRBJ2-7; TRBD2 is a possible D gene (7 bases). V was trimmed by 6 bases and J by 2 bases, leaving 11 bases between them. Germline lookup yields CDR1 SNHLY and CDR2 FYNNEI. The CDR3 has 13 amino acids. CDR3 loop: CASRGGDTYEQYF. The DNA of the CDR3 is TGTGCCAGCAGGGGAGGGGACACCTACGAGCAGTACTTC.

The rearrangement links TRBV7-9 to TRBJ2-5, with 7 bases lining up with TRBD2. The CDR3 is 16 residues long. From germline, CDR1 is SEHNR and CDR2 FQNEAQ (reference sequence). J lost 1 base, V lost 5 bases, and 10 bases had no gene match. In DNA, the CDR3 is TGTGCCAGCAGCCTTTCCCTAGCGGCGATCCAAGAGACCCAGTACTTC. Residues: CASSLSLAAIQETQYF.

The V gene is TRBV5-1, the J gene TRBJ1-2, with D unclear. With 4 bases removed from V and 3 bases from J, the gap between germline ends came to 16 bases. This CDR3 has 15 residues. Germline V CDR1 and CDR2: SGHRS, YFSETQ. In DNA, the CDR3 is TGCGCCAGCAGCCGAAGTATGGGTCTCGACTATGGCTACACCTTC. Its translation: CASSRSMGLDYGYTF.